Shown below are 2 T cell receptor beta chains from a single sample sequenced in a study of cytomegalovirus exposure and HLA in healthy donors. PCR used 60 Vbeta primers and 13 Jbeta primers. Assay used: immunoSEQ multiplex PCR; TCRdb lists only in-frame clones, some missing. Of under 200,000 clones detected, 75% to 80% appear once; the ten largest clones hold 3.1%. Sequenced material: PBMCs. The receptors stem from a middle-aged woman in good health and CMV-seronegative.

The chain links TRBV5-1 to TRBJ2-7, with 8 bases identical to TRBD2. This CDR3 comprises 15 residues. Losses at the gene ends were 6 bases for V and 2 bases for J; bases not matched to a gene: 10. Germline V lookup: CDR1 SGHRS, CDR2 YFSETQ. The CDR3 sequence: CASNLLPGLAYEQYF. The CDR3 nucleotides read TGCGCCAGCAACCTTCTTCCGGGACTAGCCTACGAGCAGTACTTC.

The rearrangement uses TRBV4-2 and TRBJ1-3; TRBD1 aligns across 8 bases. This CDR3 has 17 amino acids. V shed 4 bases and J 3 bases; nucleotides not matched to a gene: 11. Germline V gives CDR1 LGHNA, CDR2 YNFKEQ. The CDR3 is CASSRSWTGSGGNTIYF. Written as DNA, the CDR3 is TGTGCCAGCAGCCGGAGCTGGACAGGGTCTGGTGGAAACACCATATATTTT.